This T cell receptor beta chain is from a study of blood T cell repertoires in COVID-19. Overall study: Collection of acute and convalescent COVID-19 samples took place in the United States, Italy and Spain. T cells, B-cell-depleted T cells, or PBMCs provided the cDNA or gDNA that served as material.

This clone was detected once. Authors' analysis steps: Amplification of reference gene primers provided the estimated nucleated cell counts. Libraries were prepared by immunoSEQ multiplex PCR; TCRdb keeps only in-frame clonotypes and omits some of them. The V and J calls and the clone size are those of that table, but D and trimming were determined from the DNA. This table holds under 200,000 clones, under 90% found once. Recovery among Cohort 3 donors was established by two negative PCRs, clearance, or symptom resolution. V gave up 2 bases and J gave up 4 bases, with 10 bases separating them. Germline V CDR1 and CDR2: MNHEY, SVGEGT. This CDR3 has 14 residues.

Sequencing was done on a sample of PBMCs or T cells enriched from blood (not recorded which). The TCR originated in a woman aged 60 to 75 who had recovered from COVID-19. This chain links TRBV6-2 or TRBV6-3 with TRBJ2-3, with a possible D match to TRBD2 (5 bases). CDR3 loop: CASSYGETSDTQYF. Written as DNA, the CDR3 is TGTGCCAGCAGTTACGGGGAGACCTCAGATACGCAGTATTTT.